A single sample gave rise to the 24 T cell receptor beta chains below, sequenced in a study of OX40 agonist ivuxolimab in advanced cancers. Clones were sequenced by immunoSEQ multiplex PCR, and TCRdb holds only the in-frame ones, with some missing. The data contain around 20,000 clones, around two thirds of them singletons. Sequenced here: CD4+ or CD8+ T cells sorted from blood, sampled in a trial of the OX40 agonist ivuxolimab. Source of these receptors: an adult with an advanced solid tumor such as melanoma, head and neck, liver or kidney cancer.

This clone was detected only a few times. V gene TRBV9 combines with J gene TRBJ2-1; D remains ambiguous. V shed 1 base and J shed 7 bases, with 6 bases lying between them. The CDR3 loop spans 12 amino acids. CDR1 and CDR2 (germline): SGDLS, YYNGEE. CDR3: CASSVFGNEQFF. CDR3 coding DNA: TGTGCCAGCAGCGTATTCGGGAATGAGCAGTTCTTC.

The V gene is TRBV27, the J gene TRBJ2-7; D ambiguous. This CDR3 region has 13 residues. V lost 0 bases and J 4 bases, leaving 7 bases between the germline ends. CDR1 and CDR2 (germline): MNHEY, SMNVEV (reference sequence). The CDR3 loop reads CASSLSPGYEQYF. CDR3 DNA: TGTGCCAGCAGTTTATCGCCCGGTTACGAGCAGTACTTC.

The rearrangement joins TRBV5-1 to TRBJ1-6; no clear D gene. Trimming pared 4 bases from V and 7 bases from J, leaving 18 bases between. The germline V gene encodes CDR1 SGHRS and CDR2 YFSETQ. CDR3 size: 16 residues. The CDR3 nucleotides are TGCGCCAGCAGCCCGGACGGGAACAGTAGGAATTCACCCCTCCACTTT. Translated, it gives CASSPDGNSRNSPLHF.

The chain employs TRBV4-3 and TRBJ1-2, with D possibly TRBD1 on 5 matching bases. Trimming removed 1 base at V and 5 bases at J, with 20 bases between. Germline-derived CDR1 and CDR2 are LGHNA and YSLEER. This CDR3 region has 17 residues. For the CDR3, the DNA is TGCGCCAGCAGCCAAGGGAGGGGCAGTGGCCTTTGGTATGGCTACACCTTC. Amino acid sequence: CASSQGRGSGLWYGYTF.

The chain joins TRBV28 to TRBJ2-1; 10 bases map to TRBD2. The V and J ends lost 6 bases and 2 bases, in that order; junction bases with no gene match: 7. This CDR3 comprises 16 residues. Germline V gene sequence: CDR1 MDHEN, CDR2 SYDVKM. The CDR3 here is CASRALSGGTYNEQFF. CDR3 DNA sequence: TGTGCCAGCAGGGCACTTAGCGGGGGGACCTACAATGAGCAGTTCTTC.

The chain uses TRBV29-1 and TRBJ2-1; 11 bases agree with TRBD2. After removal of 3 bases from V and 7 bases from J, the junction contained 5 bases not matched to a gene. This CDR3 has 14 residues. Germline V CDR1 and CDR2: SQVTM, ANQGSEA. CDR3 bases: TGCAGCGTTGAGGGACTAGCGGAGGGGAATGAGCAGTTCTTC. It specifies CSVEGLAEGNEQFF.

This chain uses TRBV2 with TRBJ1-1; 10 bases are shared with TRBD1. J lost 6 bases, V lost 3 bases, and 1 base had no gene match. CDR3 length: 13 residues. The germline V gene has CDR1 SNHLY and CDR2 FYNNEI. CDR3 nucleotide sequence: TGTGCCAGCAGTGAGACAGGGGGCCCTGAAGCTTTCTTT. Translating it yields CASSETGGPEAFF.

The CDR3 DNA reads TGTGCCAGCAGTTACTCGTTGGAGACTAATGAAAAACTGTTTTTT. Its protein product is CASSYSLETNEKLFF. This sequence joins TRBV6-5 and TRBJ1-4; D uncertain. Germline CDR1 MNHEY, CDR2 SVGAGI. The CDR3 contains 15 residues. The V end lost 0 bases, the J end lost 2 bases, and 7 bases lay between the germline ends.

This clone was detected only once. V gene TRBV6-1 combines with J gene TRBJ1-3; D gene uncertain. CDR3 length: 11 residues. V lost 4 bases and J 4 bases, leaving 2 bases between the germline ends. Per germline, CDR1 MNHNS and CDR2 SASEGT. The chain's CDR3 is CASSAGNTIYF. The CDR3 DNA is TGTGCCAGCAGTGCGGGAAACACCATATATTTT.

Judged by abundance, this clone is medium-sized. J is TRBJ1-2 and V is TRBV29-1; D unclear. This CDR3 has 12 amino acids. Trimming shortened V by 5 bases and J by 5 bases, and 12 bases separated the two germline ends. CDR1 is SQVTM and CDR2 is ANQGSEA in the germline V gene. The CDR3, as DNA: TGCAGCGTTCAGGAAGCTTCTTATGGCTACACCTTC. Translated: CSVQEASYGYTF.

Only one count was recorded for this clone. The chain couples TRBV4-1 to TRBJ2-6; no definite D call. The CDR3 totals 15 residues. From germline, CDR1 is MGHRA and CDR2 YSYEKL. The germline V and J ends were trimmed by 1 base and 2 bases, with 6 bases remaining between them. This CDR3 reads CASSQVAPGANVLTF. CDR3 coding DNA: TGCGCCAGCAGCCAAGTAGCACCTGGGGCCAACGTCCTGACTTTC.

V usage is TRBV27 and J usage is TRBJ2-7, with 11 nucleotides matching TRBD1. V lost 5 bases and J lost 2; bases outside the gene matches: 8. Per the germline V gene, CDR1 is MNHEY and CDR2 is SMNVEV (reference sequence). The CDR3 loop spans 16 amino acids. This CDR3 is CASSLRSGQGAYEQYF. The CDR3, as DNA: TGTGCCAGCAGTCTCAGATCGGGACAGGGGGCCTACGAGCAGTACTTC.

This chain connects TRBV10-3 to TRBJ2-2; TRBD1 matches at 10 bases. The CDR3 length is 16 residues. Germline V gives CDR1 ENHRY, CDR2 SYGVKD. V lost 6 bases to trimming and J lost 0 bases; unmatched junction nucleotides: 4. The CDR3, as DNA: TGTGCCATCAGGGGGACAGGGGTCGCGAACACCGGGGAGCTGTTTTTT. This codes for CAIRGTGVANTGELFF.

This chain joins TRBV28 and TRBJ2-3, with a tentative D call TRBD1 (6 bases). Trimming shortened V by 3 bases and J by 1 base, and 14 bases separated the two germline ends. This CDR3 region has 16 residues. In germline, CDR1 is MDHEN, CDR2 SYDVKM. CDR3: CASSLRHEGGTDTQYF. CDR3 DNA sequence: TGTGCCAGCAGTTTGAGGCATGAGGGGGGCACAGATACGCAGTATTTT.

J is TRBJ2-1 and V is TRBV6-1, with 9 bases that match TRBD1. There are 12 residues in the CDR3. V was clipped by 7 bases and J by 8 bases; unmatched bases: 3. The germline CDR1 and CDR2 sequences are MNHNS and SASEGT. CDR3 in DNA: TGTGCCAGCACCGGACAGGGGTATGAGCAGTTCTTC. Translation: CASTGQGYEQFF.

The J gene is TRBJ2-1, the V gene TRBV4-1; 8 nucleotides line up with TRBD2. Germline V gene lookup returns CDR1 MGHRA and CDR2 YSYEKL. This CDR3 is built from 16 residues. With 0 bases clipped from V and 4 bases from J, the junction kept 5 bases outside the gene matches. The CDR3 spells CASSQDEGLGYNEQFF. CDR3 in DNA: TGCGCCAGCAGCCAAGATGAGGGACTAGGGTACAATGAGCAGTTCTTC.

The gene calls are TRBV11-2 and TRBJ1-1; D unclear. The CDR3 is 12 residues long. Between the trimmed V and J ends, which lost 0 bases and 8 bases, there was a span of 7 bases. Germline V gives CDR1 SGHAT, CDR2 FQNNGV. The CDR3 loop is CASSLDLKEAFF. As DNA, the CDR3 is TGTGCCAGCAGCTTAGATCTAAAGGAAGCTTTCTTT.

For the CDR3, the DNA is TGTGCCAGCAGCGCCATAGGCACTGAAGCTTTCTTT. Its protein is CASSAIGTEAFF. The chain couples TRBV5-6 to TRBJ1-1; no clear D. The CDR3 consists of 12 residues. Germline CDR1 reads SGHDT; CDR2 reads YYEEEE. V dropped 4 bases and J dropped 4 bases, with 8 bases sitting between them.

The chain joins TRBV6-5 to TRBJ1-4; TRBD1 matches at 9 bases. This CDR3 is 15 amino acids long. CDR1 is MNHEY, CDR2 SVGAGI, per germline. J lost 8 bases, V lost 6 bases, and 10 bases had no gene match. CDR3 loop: CASRLTGGRGEKLFF. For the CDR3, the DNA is TGTGCCAGCAGACTTACAGGGGGCCGGGGGGAAAAACTGTTTTTT.

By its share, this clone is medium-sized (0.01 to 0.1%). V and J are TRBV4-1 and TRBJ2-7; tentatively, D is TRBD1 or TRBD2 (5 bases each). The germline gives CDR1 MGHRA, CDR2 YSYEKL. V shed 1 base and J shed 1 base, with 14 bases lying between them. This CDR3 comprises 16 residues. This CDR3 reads CASSQAWPEGSYEQYF. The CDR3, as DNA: TGCGCCAGCAGCCAAGCATGGCCCGAGGGGTCCTACGAGCAGTACTTC.

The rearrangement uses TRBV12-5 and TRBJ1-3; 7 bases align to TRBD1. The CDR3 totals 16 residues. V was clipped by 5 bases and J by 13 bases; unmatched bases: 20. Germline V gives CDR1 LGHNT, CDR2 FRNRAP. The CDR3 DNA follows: TGTGCTAGTGGTCTGGAGGGGGGCAGGGGGAACGCTCGAATATATTTT. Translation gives CASGLEGGRGNARIYF.

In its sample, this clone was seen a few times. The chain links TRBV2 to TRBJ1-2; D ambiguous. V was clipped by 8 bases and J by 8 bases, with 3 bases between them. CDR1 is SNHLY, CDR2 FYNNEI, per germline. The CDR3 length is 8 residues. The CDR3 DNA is TGTGCCAGCGGGGGCTACACCTTC. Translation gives CASGGYTF.

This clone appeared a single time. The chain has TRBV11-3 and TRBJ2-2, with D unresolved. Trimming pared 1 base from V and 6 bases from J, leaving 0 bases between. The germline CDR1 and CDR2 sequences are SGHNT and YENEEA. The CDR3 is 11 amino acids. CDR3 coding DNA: TGTGCCAGCAGCTTAGCCGGGGAGCTGTTTTTT. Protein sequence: CASSLAGELFF.

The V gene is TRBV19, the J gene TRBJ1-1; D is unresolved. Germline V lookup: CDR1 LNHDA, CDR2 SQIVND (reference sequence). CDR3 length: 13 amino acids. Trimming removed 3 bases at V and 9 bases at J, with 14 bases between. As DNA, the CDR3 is TGTGCCAGTAGTATTGAACCGGGAGATCAAGCTTTCTTT. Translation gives CASSIEPGDQAFF.